This T cell receptor (beta chain) was recorded in a study of T-cell reconstitution after alpha-beta-depleted transplantation in children. Unique molecular identifiers were built into the TCRbeta library. One entry per CDR3 protein, called by TCRdb with MiXCR from the PCR reads. The sample holds 490,000 or so distinct CDR3 sequences, around 12% seen once. In germline, CDR1 is SGHAT, CDR2 FQNNGV. The CDR3 length is 18 residues. V trimming: 0 bases; J trimming: 3 bases; junction bases outside the gene matches: 14. The rearrangement joins TRBV11-2 to TRBJ2-7; the match to TRBD2 covers 7 bases. Here the sequenced sample was PBMCs from the stem cell graft donor, taken from the stem cell graft. This sequence originates from a human donor who donated a stem cell graft to a child with combined immunodeficiency. DNA of the CDR3: TGTGCCAGCAGCTTAGATACTGGAGCCTTGGGGGGGAGCTACGAGCAGTACTTC. Translated: CASSLDTGALGGSYEQYF.